This T cell receptor (beta chain) derives from a study of breast tumors, draining lymph nodes, adjacent tissues. Notes on the study in general: Data fit most tumor T cells coming from lymph node, expanding in tumor. Tumor TCR diversity was below lymph nodes but above nontumor tissue.

Each CDR3 protein is one row after TCRdb ran MiXCR on the multiplex PCR reads. The sample records around 43,000 distinct CDR3 sequences, 20% to 25% being singletons. As to this clonotype: Its antigen is as yet unknown.

This CDR3 comprises 16 residues. The germline CDR1 and CDR2 sequences are LNHNV and YYDKDF (reference sequence). V was trimmed by 3 bases and J by 7 bases, leaving 16 bases between them. V usage is TRBV15 and J usage is TRBJ1-6; no clear D. The material sequenced was breast tumor tissue. The TCR originated in a female donor with breast cancer. Some clones in this sample may be carry-over from other donors' samples. CDR3 nucleotide sequence: TGTGCCACCAGCAGGTCGACGGGGTATCGGAATTCACCCCTCCACTTT. Protein sequence: CATSRSTGYRNSPLHF.